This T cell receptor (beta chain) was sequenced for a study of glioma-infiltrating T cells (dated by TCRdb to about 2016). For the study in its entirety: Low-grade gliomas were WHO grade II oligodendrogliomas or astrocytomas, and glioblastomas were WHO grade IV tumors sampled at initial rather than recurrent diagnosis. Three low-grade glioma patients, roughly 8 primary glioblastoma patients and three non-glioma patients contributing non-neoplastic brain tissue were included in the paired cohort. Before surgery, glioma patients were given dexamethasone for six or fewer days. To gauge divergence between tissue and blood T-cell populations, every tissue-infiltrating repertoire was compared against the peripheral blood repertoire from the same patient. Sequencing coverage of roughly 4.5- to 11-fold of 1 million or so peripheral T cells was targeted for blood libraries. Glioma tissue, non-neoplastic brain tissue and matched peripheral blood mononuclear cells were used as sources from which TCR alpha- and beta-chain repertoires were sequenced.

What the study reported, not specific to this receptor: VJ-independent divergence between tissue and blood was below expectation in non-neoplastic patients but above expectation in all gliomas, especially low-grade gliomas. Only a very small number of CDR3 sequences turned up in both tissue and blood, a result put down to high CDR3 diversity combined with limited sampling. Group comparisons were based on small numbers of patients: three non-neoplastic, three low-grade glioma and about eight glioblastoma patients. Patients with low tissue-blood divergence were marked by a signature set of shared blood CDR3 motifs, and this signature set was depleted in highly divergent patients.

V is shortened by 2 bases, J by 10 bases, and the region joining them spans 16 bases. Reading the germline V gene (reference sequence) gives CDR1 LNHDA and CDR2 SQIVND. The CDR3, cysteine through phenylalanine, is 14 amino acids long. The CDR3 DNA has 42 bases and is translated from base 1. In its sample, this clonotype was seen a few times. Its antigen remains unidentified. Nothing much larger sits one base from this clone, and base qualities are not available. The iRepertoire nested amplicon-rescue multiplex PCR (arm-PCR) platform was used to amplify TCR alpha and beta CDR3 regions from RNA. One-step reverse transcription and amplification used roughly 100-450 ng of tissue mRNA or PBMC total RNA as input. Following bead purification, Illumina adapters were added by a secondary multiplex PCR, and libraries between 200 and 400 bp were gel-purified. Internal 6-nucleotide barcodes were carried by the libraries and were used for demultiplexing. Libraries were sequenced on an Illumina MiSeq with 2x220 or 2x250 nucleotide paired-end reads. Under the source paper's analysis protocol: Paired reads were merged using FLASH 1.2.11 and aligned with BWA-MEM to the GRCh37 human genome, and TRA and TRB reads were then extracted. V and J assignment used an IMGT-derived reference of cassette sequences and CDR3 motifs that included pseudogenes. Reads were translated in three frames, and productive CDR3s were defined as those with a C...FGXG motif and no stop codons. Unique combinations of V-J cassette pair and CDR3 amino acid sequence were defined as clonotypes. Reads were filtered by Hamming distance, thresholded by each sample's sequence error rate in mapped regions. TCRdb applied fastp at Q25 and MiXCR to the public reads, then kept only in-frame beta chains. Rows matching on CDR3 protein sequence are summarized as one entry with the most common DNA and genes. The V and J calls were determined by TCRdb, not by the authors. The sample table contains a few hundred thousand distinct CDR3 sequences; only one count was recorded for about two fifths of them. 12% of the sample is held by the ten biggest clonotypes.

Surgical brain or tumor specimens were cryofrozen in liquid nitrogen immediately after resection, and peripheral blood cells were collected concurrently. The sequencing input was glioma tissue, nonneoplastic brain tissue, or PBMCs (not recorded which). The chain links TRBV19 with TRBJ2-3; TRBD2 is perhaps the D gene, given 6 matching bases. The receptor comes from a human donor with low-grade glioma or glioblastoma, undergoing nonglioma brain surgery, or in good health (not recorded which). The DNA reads TGTGCCAGTAGTATAACCCCCGGACCGGGAGCGCAGTATTTT. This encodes CASSITPGPGAQYF.